The 25 T cell receptor beta chains reported below all come from one sample, sequenced in a study of T cells in Graves' hyperthyroidism and ophthalmopathy. It was RNA transcripts that yielded the amplified TCR beta CDR3 regions. HTBI primers were the set used in a first-round RT-PCR of the TCR CDR3. TCRdb independently ran MiXCR on the multiplex PCR reads; one entry per CDR3 protein. The sample yields some 620,000 distinct CDR3 sequences, 15% to 20% seen once. The sample comprised blood. Receptors were obtained from a woman aged 25-40 years with Graves' hyperthyroidism.

This clonotype has a count of ten or more. J is TRBJ2-1 and V is TRBV7-3; maybe TRBD2 (5 bases). This CDR3 region has 15 residues. Between the trimmed V and J ends, which lost 5 bases and 3 bases, there was a span of 14 bases. Germline V gives CDR1 SGHTA, CDR2 FQGTGA. Here the CDR3 reads CASSPKADYYNEQFF. DNA for the CDR3: TGTGCCAGCAGCCCGAAAGCGGATTACTACAATGAGCAGTTCTTC.

The chain uses TRBV12-3 or TRBV12-4 and TRBJ2-1, with D possibly called TRBD1 or TRBD2 (5 bases each). V lost 2 bases to trimming and J lost 2 bases, with 13 bases between them. The CDR3 totals 16 residues. Here the CDR3 reads CASSLRGPTTYNEQFF. CDR3 DNA sequence: TGTGCCAGCAGTTTAAGGGGACCGACCACCTACAATGAGCAGTTCTTC.

This clonotype was seen repeatedly, ten times or more. V gene TRBV6-1 combines with J gene TRBJ1-5; 9 positions match TRBD1. The trim removed 5 bases at V and 1 base at J, leaving 3 bases unmatched. This CDR3 is 15 amino acids long. CDR1 is MNHNS and CDR2 is SASEGT in the germline V gene. CDR3 loop: CASSKTGGSNQPQHF. DNA for the CDR3: TGTGCCAGCAGTAAGACAGGGGGGAGCAATCAGCCCCAGCATTTT.

This clonotype occurred a few times. The rearrangement links TRBV30 to TRBJ2-2; D possibly corresponds to TRBD1 (5 bases). Trimming cost V 4 bases and J 1 base, with 10 bases left between them. Germline V gives CDR1 GTSNPN, CDR2 SVGIG (reference sequence). CDR3 length: 14 residues. The CDR3 spells CAWKGLMNTGELFF. The CDR3 DNA follows: TGTGCCTGGAAGGGGCTGATGAACACCGGGGAGCTGTTTTTT.

This clonotype was seen at least ten times. The rearrangement joins TRBV30 to TRBJ1-1; D perhaps matches TRBD1 (5 bases). V dropped 6 bases and J dropped 4 bases, with 12 bases sitting between them. This CDR3 region has 12 residues. Looked up from germline, CDR1 is GTSNPN and CDR2 is SVGIG (reference sequence). The CDR3 sequence: CACQTGATEAFF. Written as DNA, the CDR3 is TGTGCCTGCCAAACAGGAGCCACTGAAGCTTTCTTT.

The J gene is TRBJ2-7, the V gene TRBV19, with D unclear. The V end lost 4 bases, the J end lost 1 base, and 11 bases lay between the germline ends. CDR3 size: 14 residues. Germline loops: CDR1 LNHDA, CDR2 SQIVND (reference sequence). The CDR3 DNA is TGTGCCAGTAGTACGGACGTTAGGTCCTACGAGCAGTACTTC. Its translation is CASSTDVRSYEQYF.

This chain connects TRBV6-1 to TRBJ1-6; TRBD1 agrees at 9 bases. From germline, CDR1 is MNHNS and CDR2 SASEGT. The junction had 8 bases not matched to a gene; V was cut back by 6 bases and J by 11 bases. The CDR3 contains 14 residues. In nucleotides, the CDR3 is TGTGCCAGCAGCCGTACAGGGGGCGCAGCACCCCTCCACTTT. Translated: CASSRTGGAAPLHF.

The chain is built from TRBV20-1 and TRBJ1-2, with 7 bases identical to TRBD1. The V segment lost 5 bases and the J segment 5 bases; nucleotides outside the gene matches: 14. In germline, CDR1 is DFQATT, CDR2 SNEGSKA (reference sequence). The CDR3 is 15 amino acids. The CDR3 DNA reads TGCAGTGCTCCTGGAACAGGGGCTAGGACTTATGGCTACACCTTC. This translates into CSAPGTGARTYGYTF.

This clonotype was recorded many times. This chain links TRBV28 with TRBJ2-3; D perhaps matches TRBD1 (5 bases). This CDR3 comprises 16 residues. Germline CDR1 and CDR2: MDHEN and SYDVKM. Trimming stripped 3 bases from V and 0 bases from J, with 13 bases between. The CDR3 protein is CASSFQGRSSTDTQYF. CDR3 DNA sequence: TGTGCCAGCAGTTTCCAGGGCAGATCTAGCACAGATACGCAGTATTTT.

The CDR3 reads CASRQGVIDGYTF. DNA for the CDR3: TGTGCCAGTAGACAGGGGGTGATCGATGGCTACACCTTC. This chain links TRBV19 with TRBJ1-2, with 8 bases matching TRBD1. This CDR3 is built from 13 residues. The ends lost 6 bases at V and 6 bases at J; junction bases unmatched: 6. The germline V gene encodes CDR1 LNHDA and CDR2 SQIVND (reference sequence).

The CDR3 is CASSSTTLGYEQYF. The CDR3 DNA sequence: TGTGCCAGCAGTTCAACAACGTTGGGTTACGAGCAGTACTTC. The chain uses TRBV27 and TRBJ2-7, with D unresolved. Trimming pared 4 bases from V and 4 bases from J, leaving 14 bases between. CDR1 and CDR2 from the germline V gene are MNHEY and SMNVEV (reference sequence). The CDR3 consists of 14 residues.

This clonotype was observed many times. The chain carries TRBV7-6 and TRBJ1-4, with D hard to call. The CDR3 is made up of 12 amino acids. The germline CDR1 and CDR2 sequences are SGHVS and FNYEAQ. The V gene lost 1 base and the J gene lost 7 bases, with 4 bases spanning the gap. The CDR3 spells CASSLDGEKLFF. The DNA of the CDR3 is TGTGCCAGCAGCTTAGACGGTGAAAAACTGTTTTTT.

The chain recombines TRBV6-1 with TRBJ1-3; a possible D gene is TRBD1 (5 bases). Germline V gives CDR1 MNHNS, CDR2 SASEGT. The CDR3 is made up of 15 amino acids. Trimming took off 6 bases at V and 0 bases at J, with 12 bases between the two ends. In DNA form, the CDR3 reads TGTGCCAGCAGGAAGACAGTTCGCTCTGGAAACACCATATATTTT. Protein: CASRKTVRSGNTIYF.

The V call is TRBV19, the J call TRBJ1-5; D remains unclear. This CDR3 has 17 amino acids. Germline loops: CDR1 LNHDA, CDR2 SQIVND (reference sequence). V lost 3 bases to trimming and J lost 3 bases, with 18 bases between them. The CDR3 DNA reads TGTGCCAGTAGTATCCCCGGCAGCTTTACGATCAATCAGCCCCAGCATTTT. It specifies CASSIPGSFTINQPQHF.

This clonotype was found a few times. V usage is TRBV11-2 and J usage is TRBJ2-2; D gene unclear. V was cut by 5 bases and J by 2 bases, with 9 bases left in between. The CDR3 length is 14 residues. Germline V gene lookup returns CDR1 SGHAT and CDR2 FQNNGV. In DNA, the CDR3 is TGTGCCAGCAGCCCGACGATAAACACCGGGGAGCTGTTTTTT. This sequence encodes CASSPTINTGELFF.

The sample holds many counts of this clonotype. The J gene is TRBJ1-3, the V gene TRBV12-3 or TRBV12-4; D remains unclear. V was trimmed by 0 bases and J by 8 bases, leaving 5 bases between them. The CDR3 length is 12 residues. CDR3 bases: TGTGCCAGCAGTTTAGCTGGGCACACCATATATTTT. Its protein product is CASSLAGHTIYF.

The V call is TRBV9, the J call TRBJ1-1; no reliable D call. Trimming shortened V by 0 bases and J by 1 base, and 10 bases separated the two germline ends. This CDR3 comprises 15 residues. CDR1 SGDLS and CDR2 YYNGEE come from the germline V gene. The DNA for the CDR3 is TGTGCCAGCAGCGTAGGGCAATCCGGGAACACTGAAGCTTTCTTT. Translated, it gives CASSVGQSGNTEAFF. The full variable domain, completed using reference TRBV9 and TRBJ1-1, is DSGVTQTPKHLITATGQRVTLRCSPRSGDLSVYWYQQSLDQGLQFLIQYYNGEERAKGNILERFSAQQFPDLHSELNLSSLELGDSALYFCASSVGQSGNTEAFFGQGTRLTVV.

This clonotype was counted between two and nine times. The chain carries TRBV4-3 and TRBJ2-3; TRBD2 matches at 15 bases. CDR1 and CDR2 from the germline V gene are LGHNA and YSLEER. The CDR3 is 18 residues long. With 4 bases clipped from V and 4 bases from J, the junction kept 9 bases outside the gene matches. This chain's CDR3 is CASSRLGLAGGGADTQYF. Written as DNA, the CDR3 is TGCGCCAGCAGCCGATTAGGACTAGCGGGAGGGGGGGCAGATACGCAGTATTTT.

This clonotype has at least ten counts. The chain recombines TRBV3-1 with TRBJ2-3; the D is unclear. This CDR3 has 16 amino acids. Looked up from germline, CDR1 is LGHDT and CDR2 is YNNKEL (reference sequence). Trimming removed 0 bases at V and 0 bases at J, with 10 bases between. The CDR3 reads CASSQEGYSSTDTQYF. In DNA form, the CDR3 reads TGTGCCAGCAGCCAAGAGGGATACTCTAGCACAGATACGCAGTATTTT.

The rearrangement uses TRBV5-5 and TRBJ2-1; 9 positions match TRBD1. The J call may be mistaken, given a closer DNA end match to TRBJ2-7. CDR1 SGHKS and CDR2 YYEKEE come from the germline V gene (reference sequence). The CDR3 has 15 amino acids. The CDR3 DNA follows: TGTGCCAGCAGCCCGAGGACAGGGGTCTACAATGAGCAGTACTTC. Protein sequence: CASSPRTGVYNEQYF.

This clonotype was counted only a few times. This chain joins TRBV30 and TRBJ1-4; 8 bases map to TRBD1. The CDR3 is 15 residues long. Germline V gene data show CDR1 as GTSNPN and CDR2 as SVGIG (reference sequence). The ends lost 2 bases at V and 5 bases at J; junction bases unmatched: 7. The CDR3 is CAWSQGQGKNEKLFF. In nucleotides, the CDR3 is TGTGCCTGGAGTCAAGGACAGGGAAAGAATGAAAAACTGTTTTTT.

This clonotype came up a few times. The genes are TRBV7-6 and TRBJ1-1; tentative D call: TRBD1 (6 bases). V dropped 0 bases and J dropped 1 base, with 9 bases sitting between them. Looked up from germline, CDR1 is SGHVS and CDR2 is FNYEAQ. The CDR3 is made up of 15 amino acids. The CDR3 protein is CASSLAQGSNTEAFF. For the CDR3, the DNA is TGTGCCAGCAGCTTAGCGCAGGGGTCGAACACTGAAGCTTTCTTT.

This clonotype has more than one count but fewer than ten. V is TRBV28 and J is TRBJ2-2; possibly TRBD1 for D (7 bases). This CDR3 is built from 15 residues. The germline gives CDR1 MDHEN, CDR2 SYDVKM. V was clipped by 6 bases and J by 6 bases, with 17 bases between them. The CDR3 here is CASSSRGRRAGELFF. The DNA for the CDR3 is TGTGCCAGCAGCTCCAGGGGGAGGAGGGCCGGGGAGCTGTTTTTT.

This chain links TRBV30 with TRBJ2-1, with TRBD2 identical over 9 bases. The CDR3 length is 18 residues. J gave up 9 bases and V 2 bases, and 20 bases lay outside the gene matches. The V gene's germline CDR1 is GTSNPN and CDR2 SVGIG (reference sequence). This chain's CDR3 is CAWSNSPIVGGRAGEQFF. The CDR3, as DNA: TGTGCCTGGAGTAACTCCCCTATAGTAGGCGGGAGGGCGGGTGAGCAGTTCTTC.

The J gene is TRBJ2-1, the V gene TRBV20-1; TRBD1 aligns across 8 bases. Germline trimming cut 2 bases from V and 4 bases from J; bases unmatched to any gene: 7. This CDR3 is 15 amino acids long. CDR1 and CDR2 from the germline V gene are DFQATT and SNEGSKA (reference sequence). As DNA, the CDR3 is TGCAGTGCTAGAAACTCCGGGACAGGATACAATGAGCAGTTCTTC. This sequence encodes CSARNSGTGYNEQFF.